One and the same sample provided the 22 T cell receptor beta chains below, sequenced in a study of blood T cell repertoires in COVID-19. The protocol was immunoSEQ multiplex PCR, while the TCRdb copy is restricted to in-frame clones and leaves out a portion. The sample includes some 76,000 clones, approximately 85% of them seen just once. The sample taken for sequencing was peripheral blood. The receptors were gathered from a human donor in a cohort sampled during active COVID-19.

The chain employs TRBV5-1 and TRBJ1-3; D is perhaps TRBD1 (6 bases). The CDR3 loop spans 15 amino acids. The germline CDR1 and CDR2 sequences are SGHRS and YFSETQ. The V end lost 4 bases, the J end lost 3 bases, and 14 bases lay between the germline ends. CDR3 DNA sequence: TGCGCCAGCAGCCGTCTACAGGGAAATGGAAACACCATATATTTT. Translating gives CASSRLQGNGNTIYF.

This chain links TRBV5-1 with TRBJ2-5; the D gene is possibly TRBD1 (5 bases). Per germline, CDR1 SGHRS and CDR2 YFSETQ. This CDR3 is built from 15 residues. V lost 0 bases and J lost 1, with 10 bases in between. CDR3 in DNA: TGCGCCAGCAGCTTGGGCAGGACATTCCAAGAGACCCAGTACTTC. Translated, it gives CASSLGRTFQETQYF. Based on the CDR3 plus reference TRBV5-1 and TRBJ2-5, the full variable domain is KAGVTQTPRYLIKTRGQQVTLSCSPISGHRSVSWYQQTPGQGLQFLFEYFSETQRNKGNFPGRFSGRQFSNSRSEMNVSTLELGDSALYLCASSLGRTFQETQYFGPGTRLLVL.

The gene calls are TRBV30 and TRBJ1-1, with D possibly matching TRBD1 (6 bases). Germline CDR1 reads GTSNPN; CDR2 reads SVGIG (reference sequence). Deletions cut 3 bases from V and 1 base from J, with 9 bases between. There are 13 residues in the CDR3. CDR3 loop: CAWSPQGNTEAFF. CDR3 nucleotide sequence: TGTGCCTGGAGCCCACAGGGGAACACTGAAGCTTTCTTT.

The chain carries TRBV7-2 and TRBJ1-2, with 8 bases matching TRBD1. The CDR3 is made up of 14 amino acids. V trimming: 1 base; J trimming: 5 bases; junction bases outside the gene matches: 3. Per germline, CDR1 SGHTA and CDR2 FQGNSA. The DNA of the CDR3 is TGTGCCAGCAGCTTAGACAGGGGGGCGTATGGCTACACCTTC. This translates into CASSLDRGAYGYTF.

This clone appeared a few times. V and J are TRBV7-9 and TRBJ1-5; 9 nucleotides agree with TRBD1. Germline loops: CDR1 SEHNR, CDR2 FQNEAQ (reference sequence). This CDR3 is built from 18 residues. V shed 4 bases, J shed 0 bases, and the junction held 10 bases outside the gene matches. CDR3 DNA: TGTGCCAGCAGCTCCCCGGATGGACAGGGGAGTAGCAATCAGCCCCAGCATTTT. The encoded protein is CASSSPDGQGSSNQPQHF.

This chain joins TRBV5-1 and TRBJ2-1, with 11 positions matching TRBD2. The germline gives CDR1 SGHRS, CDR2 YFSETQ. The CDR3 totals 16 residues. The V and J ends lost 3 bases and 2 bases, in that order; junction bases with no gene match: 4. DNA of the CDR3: TGCGCCAGCAGCTCGGGACTAGCGGTCCCCTACAATGAGCAGTTCTTC. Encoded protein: CASSSGLAVPYNEQFF.

In DNA, the CDR3 is TGTGCAAGTCGCTTAGCGGGTACACTAGCGGGGGGAAGCGAGCAGTACTTC. Protein product: CASRLAGTLAGGSEQYF. The chain is built from TRBV12-2 and TRBJ2-7; TRBD2, the D gene given by the table, was not confirmed from the DNA. TRBV12-2 is reported as a pseudogene. This CDR3 is 17 amino acids long.

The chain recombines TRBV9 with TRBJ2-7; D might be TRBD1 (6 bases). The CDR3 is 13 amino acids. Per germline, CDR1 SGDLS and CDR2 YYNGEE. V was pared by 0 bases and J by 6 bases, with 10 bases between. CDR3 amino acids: CASSVDGGSEQYF. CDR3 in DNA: TGTGCCAGCAGCGTAGATGGGGGCAGCGAGCAGTACTTC.

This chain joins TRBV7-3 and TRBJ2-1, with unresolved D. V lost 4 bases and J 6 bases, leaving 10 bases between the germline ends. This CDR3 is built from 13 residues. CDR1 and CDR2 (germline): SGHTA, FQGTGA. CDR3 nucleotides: TGTGCCAGCAGCTCGGTCCTAGGCAATGAGCAGTTCTTC. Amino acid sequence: CASSSVLGNEQFF.

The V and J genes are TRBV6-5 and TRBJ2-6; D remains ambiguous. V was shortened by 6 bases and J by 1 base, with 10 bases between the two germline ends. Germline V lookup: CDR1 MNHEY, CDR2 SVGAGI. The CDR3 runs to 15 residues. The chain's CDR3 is CASRGTDSGANVLTF. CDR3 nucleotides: TGTGCCAGCAGGGGTACAGATTCTGGGGCCAACGTCCTGACTTTC.

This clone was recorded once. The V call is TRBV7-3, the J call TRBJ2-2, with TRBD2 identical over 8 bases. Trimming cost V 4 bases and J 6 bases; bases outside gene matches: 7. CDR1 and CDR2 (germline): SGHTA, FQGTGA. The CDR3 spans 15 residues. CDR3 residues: CASSSSPGGSGELFF. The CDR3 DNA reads TGTGCCAGCAGCTCCTCCCCGGGGGGGTCCGGGGAGCTGTTTTTT.

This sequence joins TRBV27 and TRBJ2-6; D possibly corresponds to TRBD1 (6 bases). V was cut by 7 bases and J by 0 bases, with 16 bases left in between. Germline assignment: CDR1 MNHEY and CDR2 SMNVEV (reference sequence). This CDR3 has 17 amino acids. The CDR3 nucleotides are TGTGCCAGCACCCTACAGGGTTCCCTCTCTGGGGCCAACGTCCTGACTTTC. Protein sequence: CASTLQGSLSGANVLTF.

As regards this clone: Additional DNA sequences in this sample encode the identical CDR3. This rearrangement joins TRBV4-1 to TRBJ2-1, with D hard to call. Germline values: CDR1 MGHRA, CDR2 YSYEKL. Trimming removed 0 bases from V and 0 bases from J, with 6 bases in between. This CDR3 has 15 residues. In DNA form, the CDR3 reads TGCGCCAGCAGCCAAGAAGAGAGCTCCTACAATGAGCAGTTCTTC. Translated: CASSQEESSYNEQFF.

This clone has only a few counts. The CDR3 region is CASSLSGDEQFF. CDR3 in DNA: TGTGCCAGCAGTTTGTCCGGGGATGAGCAGTTCTTC. The chain employs TRBV7-9 and TRBJ2-1; weak D call: TRBD2 (5 bases). Germline-derived CDR1 and CDR2 are SEHNR and FQNEAQ (reference sequence). Between the trimmed V and J ends, which lost 6 bases and 8 bases, there was a span of 11 bases. The CDR3 is made up of 12 amino acids.

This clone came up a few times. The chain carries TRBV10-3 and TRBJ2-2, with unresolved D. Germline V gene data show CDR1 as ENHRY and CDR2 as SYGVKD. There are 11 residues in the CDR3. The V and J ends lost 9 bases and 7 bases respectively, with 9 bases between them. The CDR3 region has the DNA TGTGCCATGACAACCAACGGGGAGCTGTTTTTT. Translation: CAMTTNGELFF.

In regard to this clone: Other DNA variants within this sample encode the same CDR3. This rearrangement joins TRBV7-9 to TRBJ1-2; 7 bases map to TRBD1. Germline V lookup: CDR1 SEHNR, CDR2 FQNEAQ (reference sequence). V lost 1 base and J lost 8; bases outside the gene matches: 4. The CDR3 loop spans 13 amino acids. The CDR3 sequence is CASSLEGGSGYTF. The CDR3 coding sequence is TGTGCCAGCAGCTTAGAAGGGGGCAGCGGCTACACCTTC.

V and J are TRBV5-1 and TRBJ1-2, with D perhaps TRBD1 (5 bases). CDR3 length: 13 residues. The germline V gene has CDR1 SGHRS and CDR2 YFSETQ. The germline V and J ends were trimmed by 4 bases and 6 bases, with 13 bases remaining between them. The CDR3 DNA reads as TGCGCCAGCAGCCCCGACAGTCCCCATGGCTACACCTTC. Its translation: CASSPDSPHGYTF.

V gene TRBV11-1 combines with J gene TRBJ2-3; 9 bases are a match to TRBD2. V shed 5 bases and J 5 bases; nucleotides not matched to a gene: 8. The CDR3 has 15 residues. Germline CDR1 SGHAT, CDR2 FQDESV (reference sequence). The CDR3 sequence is CASSVLAGDVDTQYF. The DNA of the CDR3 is TGTGCCAGCAGCGTACTAGCGGGTGATGTAGATACGCAGTATTTT.

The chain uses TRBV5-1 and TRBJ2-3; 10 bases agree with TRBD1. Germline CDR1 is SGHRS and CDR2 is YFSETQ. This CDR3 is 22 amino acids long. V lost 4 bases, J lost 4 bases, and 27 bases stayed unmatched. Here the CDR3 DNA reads TGCGCCAGCAGCGGGGTAGACAGGGGGCAACTTGTTTTTCGTCATTCATCAGATACGCAGTATTTT. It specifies CASSGVDRGQLVFRHSSDTQYF.

For the CDR3, the DNA is TGTGCCAGCAGCAGACTAGCGGGGGGGGAGACCCAGTACTTC. This encodes CASSRLAGGETQYF. The V gene is TRBV2, the J gene TRBJ2-5; 14 bases line up with TRBD2. CDR3 length: 14 residues. Germline V lookup: CDR1 SNHLY, CDR2 FYNNEI. The J segment lost 5 bases and the V segment lost 6 bases, leaving 2 bases of the junction unmatched.

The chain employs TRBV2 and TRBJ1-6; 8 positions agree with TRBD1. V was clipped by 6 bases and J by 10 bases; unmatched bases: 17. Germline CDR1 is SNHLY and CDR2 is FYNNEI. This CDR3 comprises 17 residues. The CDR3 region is CASSVLTPGQGGSPLHF. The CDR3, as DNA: TGTGCCAGCAGCGTCCTAACTCCTGGACAGGGCGGCTCACCCCTCCACTTT.

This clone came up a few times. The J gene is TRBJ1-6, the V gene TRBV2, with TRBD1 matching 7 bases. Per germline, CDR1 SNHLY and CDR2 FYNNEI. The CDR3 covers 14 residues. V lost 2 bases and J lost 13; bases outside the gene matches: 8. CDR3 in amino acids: CASSEWTGPTPLHF. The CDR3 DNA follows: TGTGCCAGCAGTGAATGGACAGGCCCTACGCCCCTCCACTTT.